This T cell receptor beta chain was observed in a study of blood T cell repertoires in COVID-19. At the level of the study: Sites in the United States, Italy and Spain provided acute and convalescent COVID-19 samples. Sample material is recorded as cDNA or gDNA derived from T cells, B-cell-depleted T cells, or PBMCs.

In the source study's methods: Cell counts per sample came from amplifying reference gene primers. The method was immunoSEQ multiplex PCR; TCRdb's version includes in-frame clones alone and lacks a portion of them. From that table come the V and J calls and clone size; the DNA was used to work out D and trimming. The data contain some 250,000 clones, approximately 88% of them singletons. Between the trimmed V and J ends, which lost 1 base and 0 bases, there was a span of 4 bases. Germline CDR1 is LNHDA and CDR2 is SQIVND (reference sequence). This CDR3 contains 15 residues. Sample: peripheral blood. This receptor was obtained from a woman aged 30 to 39 with acute or convalescent COVID-19. The gene calls are TRBV19 and TRBJ1-6; no firm D call. CDR3 sequence reads: CASSIGSSYNSPLHF. As DNA, the CDR3 is TGTGCCAGTAGTATAGGGAGCTCCTATAATTCACCCCTCCACTTT.